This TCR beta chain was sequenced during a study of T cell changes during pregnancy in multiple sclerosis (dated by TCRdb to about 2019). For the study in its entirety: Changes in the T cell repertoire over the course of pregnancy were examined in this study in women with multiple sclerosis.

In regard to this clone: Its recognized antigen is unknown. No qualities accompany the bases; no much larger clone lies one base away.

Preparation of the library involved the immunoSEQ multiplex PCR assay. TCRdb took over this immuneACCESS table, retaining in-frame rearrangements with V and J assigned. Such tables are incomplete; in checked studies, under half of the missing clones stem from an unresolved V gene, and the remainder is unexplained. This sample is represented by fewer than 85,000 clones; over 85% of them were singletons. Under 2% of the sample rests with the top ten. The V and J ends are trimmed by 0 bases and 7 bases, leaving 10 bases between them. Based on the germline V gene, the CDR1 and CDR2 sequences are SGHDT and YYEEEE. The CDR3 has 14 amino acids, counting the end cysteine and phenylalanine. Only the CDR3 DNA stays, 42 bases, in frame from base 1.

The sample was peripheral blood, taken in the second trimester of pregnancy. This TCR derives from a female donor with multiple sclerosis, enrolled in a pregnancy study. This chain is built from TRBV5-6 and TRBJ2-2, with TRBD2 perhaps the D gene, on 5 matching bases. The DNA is TGTGCCAGCAGCTTGGGGGAGCTGGGCGGGGAGCTGTTTTTT. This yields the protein CASSLGELGGELFF. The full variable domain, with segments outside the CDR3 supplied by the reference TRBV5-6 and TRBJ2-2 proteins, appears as DAGVTQSPTHLIKTRGQQVTLRCSPKSGHDTVSWYQQALGQGPQFIFQYYEEEERQRGNFPDRFSGHQFPNYSSELNVNALLLGDSALYLCASSLGELGGELFFGEGSRLTVL.